Listed below are T cell receptor beta chains from one sample, sequenced in a study of T cells in localized non-small cell lung cancer. Using immunoSEQ multiplex PCR, the repertoire was profiled, and TCRdb retains in-frame clones only, with some absent. This table has 30,000 to 40,000 clones, more than 70% appearing once. This specimen was peripheral blood, taken before any cancer treatment. The receptors derive from a woman aged 35 to 69 with stage I lung adenocarcinoma. Each CDR3 is given with its conserved first and last residue. A row's size may be missing; if present it is once, few, many or a size class.

clone_size: NA; v_call: TRBV7-2; j_call: TRBJ1-4; cdr3_aa: CASSADRATNEKLFF
clone_size: NA; v_call: TRBV19; j_call: TRBJ2-2; cdr3_aa: CASSIANTGELFF
clone_size: NA; v_call: TRBV4-3; j_call: TRBJ1-3; cdr3_aa: CASSQRTFSGNTIYF
clone_size: NA; v_call: TRBV10-3; j_call: TRBJ2-7; cdr3_aa: CAISDLAAPSFEQYF
clone_size: NA; v_call: TRBV6-1; j_call: TRBJ1-3; cdr3_aa: CASSAAGGLGNTIYF
clone_size: NA; v_call: TRBV4-3; j_call: TRBJ2-5; cdr3_aa: CASSQEKSVAGRETQYF
clone_size: few; v_call: TRBV5-1; j_call: TRBJ2-1; cdr3_aa: CASSKDRGYYNEQFF
clone_size: NA; v_call: TRBV4-3; j_call: TRBJ2-3; cdr3_aa: CASSQERTDTQYF
clone_size: NA; v_call: TRBV6-5; j_call: TRBJ2-2; cdr3_aa: CASSYRRGQEAGELFF
clone_size: NA; v_call: TRBV7-9; j_call: TRBJ1-3; cdr3_aa: CASSLIFDRAGNTIYF
clone_size: NA; v_call: TRBV2; j_call: TRBJ2-1; cdr3_aa: CASNGGGGRNEQFF
clone_size: once; v_call: TRBV7-9; j_call: TRBJ2-3; cdr3_aa: CASSQTADTQYF
clone_size: NA; v_call: TRBV7-9; j_call: NA; cdr3_aa: CASSSPWGGGPADEQYF
clone_size: NA; v_call: TRBV7-9; j_call: TRBJ2-1; cdr3_aa: CASSLSSSYNEQFF
clone_size: NA; v_call: TRBV7-9; j_call: TRBJ2-7; cdr3_aa: CASSSDGPSYEQYF
clone_size: NA; v_call: TRBV7-9; j_call: TRBJ2-5; cdr3_aa: CARSTLNQETQYF
clone_size: NA; v_call: TRBV29-1; j_call: TRBJ1-2; cdr3_aa: CSVGQGTYNYGYTF
clone_size: NA; v_call: TRBV9; j_call: TRBJ2-7; cdr3_aa: CASSVGASGGYEQYF
clone_size: NA; v_call: TRBV29-1; j_call: TRBJ2-7; cdr3_aa: CSVDDSQGGYEQYF
clone_size: NA; v_call: TRBV30; j_call: TRBJ2-2; cdr3_aa: CAWSVQIQAGGTTGELFF
clone_size: NA; v_call: TRBV7-8; j_call: TRBJ1-3; cdr3_aa: CASSLKSGRISSGNTIYF
clone_size: NA; v_call: TRBV7-2; j_call: TRBJ2-2; cdr3_aa: CASSHIYRGAGELFF
clone_size: NA; v_call: TRBV2; j_call: TRBJ1-1; cdr3_aa: CASRGFGREAFF
clone_size: NA; v_call: TRBV11-2; j_call: TRBJ1-1; cdr3_aa: CASSLQTSNTEAFF
clone_size: NA; v_call: TRBV19; j_call: TRBJ1-1; cdr3_aa: CASSIGPMNTEAFF
clone_size: NA; v_call: TRBV5-1; j_call: TRBJ1-1; cdr3_aa: CASSFYRARGTEAFF
clone_size: NA; v_call: TRBV7-9; j_call: TRBJ1-3; cdr3_aa: CASREGAGNTIYF
clone_size: NA; v_call: TRBV7-3; j_call: TRBJ1-1; cdr3_aa: CASSPGWNTEAFF
clone_size: NA; v_call: TRBV9; j_call: TRBJ2-1; cdr3_aa: CASSVLVIQGSLDEQFF
clone_size: few; v_call: TRBV4-3; j_call: TRBJ2-1; cdr3_aa: CASSQDGGPGYNEQFF
clone_size: NA; v_call: TRBV7-2; j_call: TRBJ2-3; cdr3_aa: CASSSGHTDTQYF
clone_size: NA; v_call: TRBV5-4; j_call: TRBJ1-6; cdr3_aa: CASSNRQGRASNSPLHF
clone_size: NA; v_call: TRBV7-6; j_call: TRBJ2-2; cdr3_aa: CASSLDGTTAGELFF
clone_size: NA; v_call: TRBV11-3; j_call: TRBJ2-1; cdr3_aa: CASSLDQNRAASYNEQFF
clone_size: NA; v_call: TRBV9; j_call: TRBJ2-3; cdr3_aa: CASSVGQNTDTQYF
clone_size: NA; v_call: TRBV9; j_call: TRBJ2-5; cdr3_aa: CASSGTGYQETQYF
clone_size: NA; v_call: TRBV25-1; j_call: TRBJ1-1; cdr3_aa: CASSEYWTVMNTEAFF
clone_size: NA; v_call: TRBV6-6; j_call: TRBJ1-5; cdr3_aa: CASRGYSNQPQHF
clone_size: once; v_call: TRBV29-1; j_call: TRBJ2-1; cdr3_aa: CSVVQVLLEQFF
clone_size: NA; v_call: TRBV10-3; j_call: TRBJ1-2; cdr3_aa: CAISESGTGGGYGYTF
clone_size: NA; v_call: TRBV10-3; j_call: TRBJ1-1; cdr3_aa: CAISPGGNTEAFF
clone_size: NA; v_call: TRBV5-3; j_call: TRBJ2-6; cdr3_aa: CARSLNPGPGCGANVLTF
clone_size: few; v_call: TRBV4-3; j_call: TRBJ1-1; cdr3_aa: CASSQDFAGGAGNTEAFF
clone_size: NA; v_call: TRBV2; j_call: TRBJ2-3; cdr3_aa: CASMGTGGDTQYF
clone_size: NA; v_call: TRBV5-1; j_call: TRBJ2-1; cdr3_aa: CASSFDRGGQDEQFF
clone_size: NA; v_call: TRBV27; j_call: TRBJ2-2; cdr3_aa: CASSPGQGVSGELFF
clone_size: NA; v_call: TRBV30; j_call: TRBJ1-4; cdr3_aa: CAWTGQEATNEKLFF
clone_size: NA; v_call: TRBV28; j_call: TRBJ1-2; cdr3_aa: CASSTMTVSYGYTF
clone_size: NA; v_call: TRBV7-9; j_call: TRBJ1-1; cdr3_aa: CASSPQKTVNTEAFF
clone_size: NA; v_call: TRBV7-8; j_call: TRBJ2-1; cdr3_aa: CASSLNRDAGVKQFF